Each of the 17 T cell receptor beta chains below was sequenced from the same sample in a study of T cells after yellow fever vaccination. TCRdb analysed the 5' RACE reads with MiXCR anew, one entry per CDR3 protein. The table includes approximately 150,000 distinct CDR3 sequences, about 7.7% detected once. The sequencing used CD4+ T cells sorted from PBMCs, collected 5 days after the yellow fever booster vaccination. All receptors come from a man aged 25 to 40 who received the YFV17D yellow fever vaccine.

This clonotype was found many times. The CDR3 DNA reads as TGTGCCAGCAGCTTAGCGGTCGGGAATTCACCCCTCCACTTT. It encodes CASSLAVGNSPLHF. The chain joins TRBV7-2 to TRBJ1-6, with D unresolved. CDR1 and CDR2 from the germline V gene are SGHTA and FQGNSA. V lost 0 bases and J 7 bases, leaving 7 bases between the germline ends. This CDR3 comprises 14 residues.

Many counts were recorded for this clonotype. The rearrangement joins TRBV28 to TRBJ2-7; 10 positions agree with TRBD2. CDR1 and CDR2 from the germline V gene are MDHEN and SYDVKM. The V gene end was trimmed by 1 base and the J gene end by 1 base; junction bases not matched to a gene: 4. This CDR3 is built from 16 residues. The CDR3 region has the DNA TGTGCCAGCAGTTTATCGGGACTAGCGAGATCCTACGAGCAGTACTTC. Translated, it gives CASSLSGLARSYEQYF.

At least ten counts were recorded for this clonotype. The rearrangement joins TRBV5-4 to TRBJ2-5; TRBD2 matches at 8 bases. CDR3 length equals 15 residues. Germline trimming cut 1 base from V and 0 bases from J; bases unmatched to any gene: 2. Germline loops: CDR1 SGHNT, CDR2 YYREEE (reference sequence). The CDR3 reads CASSLPGGYQETQYF. CDR3 DNA: TGTGCCAGCAGCTTGCCGGGGGGGTACCAAGAGACCCAGTACTTC.

This clonotype was observed at least ten times. The chain has TRBV7-9 and TRBJ2-3; possibly TRBD2 for D (6 bases). The CDR3 consists of 13 residues. With 10 bases removed from V and 1 base from J, the gap between germline ends came to 12 bases. CDR1 SEHNR and CDR2 FQNEAQ come from the germline V gene (reference sequence). CDR3 sequence (DNA): TGTGCCACCTACTCGGGGGGCACAGATACGCAGTATTTT. As protein: CATYSGGTDTQYF.

There are many counts of this clonotype. The chain has TRBV12-3 or TRBV12-4 and TRBJ2-7; D unclear. The CDR3 is 11 amino acids. The germline V and J ends were trimmed by 6 bases and 8 bases, with 11 bases remaining between them. The DNA for the CDR3 is TGTGCCAGCAGCCCCTCTTTGCAGCAGTACTTC. This codes for CASSPSLQQYF.

This clonotype was found many times. The chain couples TRBV5-1 to TRBJ2-3; D is undetermined. Trimming took off 1 base at V and 0 bases at J, with 9 bases between the two ends. CDR3 length equals 15 residues. Germline V gene data show CDR1 as SGHRS and CDR2 as YFSETQ. The CDR3 loop is CASSLTTLSTDTQYF. CDR3 nucleotides: TGCGCCAGCAGCTTGACGACCCTCAGCACAGATACGCAGTATTTT.

This clonotype was detected many times. V is TRBV27 and J is TRBJ2-2; the D is unclear. Trimming left V 6 bases short and J 2 bases short, with 10 bases between. From germline, CDR1 is MNHEY and CDR2 SMNVEV (reference sequence). CDR3 length: 14 amino acids. This CDR3 reads CASSAKRNTGELFF. The CDR3 coding sequence is TGTGCCAGCAGCGCCAAAAGAAACACCGGGGAGCTGTTTTTT.

This clonotype was observed many times. CDR3 nucleotides: TGTGCCAGCAGACCCCCTTGGGAGAGCGGAGGCACCGGGGAGCTGTTTTTT. It translates to CASRPPWESGGTGELFF. The rearrangement links TRBV27 to TRBJ2-2, with D perhaps TRBD2 (5 bases). The ends were cut back, 6 bases at V and 4 bases at J, with 21 bases in the middle. Germline V lookup: CDR1 MNHEY, CDR2 SMNVEV (reference sequence). This CDR3 comprises 17 residues.

There are many counts of this clonotype. The chain links TRBV4-3 to TRBJ2-2, with D tentatively TRBD2 (5 bases). Germline CDR1 and CDR2: LGHNA and YSLEER. V was pared by 3 bases and J by 3 bases, with 17 bases between. The CDR3 has 17 residues. The CDR3 region has the DNA TGCGCCAGCAGCCAGGACGTGGACTCGTCGTACACCGGGGAGCTGTTTTTT. Translated, it gives CASSQDVDSSYTGELFF.

The chain links TRBV7-8 to TRBJ2-2; possible D gene TRBD1, 6 bases. The V end lost 7 bases, the J end lost 10 bases, and 19 bases lay between the germline ends. This CDR3 spans 14 amino acids. In germline, CDR1 is SGHVS, CDR2 FQNEAQ. The CDR3 here is CASTRDTPNEELFF. CDR3 DNA sequence: TGTGCCAGCACCCGGGACACACCAAACGAGGAGCTGTTTTTT.

At least ten counts were recorded for this clonotype. The rearrangement joins TRBV3-1 to TRBJ2-7; D ambiguous. Germline CDR1 LGHDT, CDR2 YNNKEL (reference sequence). This CDR3 contains 14 residues. V lost 2 bases, J lost 5 bases, and 13 bases lay in between. The CDR3 DNA follows: TGTGCCAGCAGCCAAACGCAGGTTCTCCACGAGCAGTACTTC. Protein sequence: CASSQTQVLHEQYF.

This clonotype was recorded at least ten times. The chain employs TRBV5-1 and TRBJ2-5; unclear D gene. V was clipped by 5 bases and J by 1 base, with 12 bases between them. The germline gives CDR1 SGHRS, CDR2 YFSETQ. This CDR3 has 14 amino acids. The CDR3 spells CASSSTNLQETQYF. CDR3 in DNA: TGCGCCAGCAGTTCCACTAACCTCCAAGAGACCCAGTACTTC.

This clonotype was counted at least ten times. The V call is TRBV12-3 or TRBV12-4, the J call TRBJ2-7; D remains unclear. CDR3 length: 11 residues. Between the trimmed V and J ends, which lost 2 bases and 5 bases, there was a span of 4 bases. CDR3 DNA sequence: TGTGCCAGCAGTTTAAAGAACGAGCAGTACTTC. It is translated as CASSLKNEQYF.

This clonotype was picked up many times. This chain uses TRBV29-1 with TRBJ2-1, with D possibly matching TRBD1 (5 bases). This CDR3 spans 11 amino acids. Between the trimmed V and J ends, which lost 7 bases and 7 bases, there was a span of 11 bases. Germline V gene sequence: CDR1 SQVTM, CDR2 ANQGSEA. The CDR3 is CSALRVNEQFF. CDR3 nucleotides: TGCAGCGCCCTCAGGGTTAATGAGCAGTTCTTC.

This clonotype occurred many times. The V and J genes are TRBV12-3 or TRBV12-4 and TRBJ2-5, with D possibly called TRBD1 or TRBD2 (6 bases each). V shed 1 base and J shed 7 bases, with 16 bases lying between them. The CDR3 totals 15 residues. For the CDR3, the DNA is TGTGCCAGCAGTTTAGGAGGACCAGGGGAGGTGACCCAGTACTTC. Residues: CASSLGGPGEVTQYF.

This clonotype has ten or more counts. CDR3 sequence reads: CSVDGNRGGDEQFF. Here the CDR3 DNA reads TGCAGCGTTGACGGGAATCGGGGTGGGGATGAGCAGTTCTTC. This chain connects TRBV29-1 to TRBJ2-1; D is possibly TRBD2 (5 bases). Per the germline V gene, CDR1 is SQVTM and CDR2 is ANQGSEA. V was cut by 3 bases and J by 8 bases, with 17 bases left in between. The CDR3 covers 14 residues.

CDR3 in amino acids: CASSQDTGARRIYEQFF. DNA of the CDR3: TGTGCCAGCAGCCAAGATACGGGGGCTAGAAGGATCTATGAGCAGTTCTTC. The chain employs TRBV3-1 and TRBJ2-1; D might be TRBD1 or TRBD2, each matching 6 bases. CDR1 is LGHDT, CDR2 YNNKEL, per germline (reference sequence). The CDR3 is made up of 17 amino acids. V shed 0 bases and J shed 8 bases, with 20 bases lying between them.